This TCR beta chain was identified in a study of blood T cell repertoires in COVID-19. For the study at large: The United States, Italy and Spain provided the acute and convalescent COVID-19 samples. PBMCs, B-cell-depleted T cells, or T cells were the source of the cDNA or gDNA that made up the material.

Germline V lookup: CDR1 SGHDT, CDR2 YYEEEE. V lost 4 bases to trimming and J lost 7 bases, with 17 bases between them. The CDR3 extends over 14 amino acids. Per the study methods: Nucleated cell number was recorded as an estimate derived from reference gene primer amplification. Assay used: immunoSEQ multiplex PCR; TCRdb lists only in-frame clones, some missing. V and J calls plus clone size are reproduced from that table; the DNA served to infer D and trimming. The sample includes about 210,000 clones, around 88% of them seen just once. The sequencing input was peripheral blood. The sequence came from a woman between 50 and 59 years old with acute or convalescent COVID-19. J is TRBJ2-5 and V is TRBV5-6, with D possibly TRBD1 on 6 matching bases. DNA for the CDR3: TGTGCCAGCAGCCGGGCTGGGGGCGCGGTGACCCAGTACTTC. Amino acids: CASSRAGGAVTQYF.